The entry below describes one TCR beta chain. This specimen belongs to a study of control samples from healthy donors and cancer patients. Assay used: immunoSEQ multiplex PCR; TCRdb lists only in-frame clones, some missing. Of roughly 120,000 clones in the sample, 85% to 95% were seen once. V was pared by 3 bases and J by 2 bases, with 14 bases between. The CDR3 covers 15 residues. The germline V gene encodes CDR1 SGHAT and CDR2 FQNNGV. This chain connects TRBV11-2 to TRBJ2-7, with TRBD1 as a possible D gene (7 bases). The origin of this receptor is a man between 25 and 39 years old in good health. Sequenced material: blood. In DNA form, the CDR3 reads TGTGCCAGCAGCTTCGGAGGGGGCAGCGCCTACGAGCAGTACTTC. It translates to CASSFGGGSAYEQYF.